This T cell receptor beta chain is drawn from a study of cytomegalovirus exposure and HLA in healthy donors. Points from the study as a whole: The study found most TCR sequences rare, yet found some public TCRs in many donors. An analysis done earlier found most TCR beta V segments productive about 87% or about 30% of the time.

This clone was recorded a few times. As yet, its antigen is unknown. The PCR was carried out with 60 Vbeta primers and 13 Jbeta primers. The data were produced by immunoSEQ multiplex PCR, yet TCRdb's version contains in-frame clones alone and is incomplete. Of around 120,000 clones in the sample, around four fifths are singletons; the top ten hold approximately 3%. Germline loops: CDR1 MDHEN, CDR2 SYDVKM. V lost 7 bases and J lost 3; bases outside the gene matches: 5. CDR3 length equals 14 residues. This chain uses TRBV28 with TRBJ1-5; TRBD1 matches at 8 bases. The sequence came from a boy between 2 and 10 years old in good health and CMV-seronegative. Material for sequencing was PBMCs. Here the CDR3 reads CASTLGQVNQPQHF. As DNA, the CDR3 is TGTGCCAGCACCCTGGGACAGGTCAATCAGCCCCAGCATTTT.